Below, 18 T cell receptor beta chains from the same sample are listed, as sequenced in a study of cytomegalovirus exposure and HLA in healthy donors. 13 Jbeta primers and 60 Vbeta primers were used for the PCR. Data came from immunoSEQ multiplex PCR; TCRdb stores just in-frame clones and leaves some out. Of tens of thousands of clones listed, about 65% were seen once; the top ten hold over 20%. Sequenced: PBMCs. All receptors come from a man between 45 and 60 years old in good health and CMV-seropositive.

The CDR3 loop is CAWSHDPGQPQTQYF. The DNA of the CDR3 is TGTGCCTGGAGCCACGACCCGGGACAACCCCAGACCCAGTACTTC. This chain links TRBV30 with TRBJ2-5, with D perhaps TRBD1 (6 bases). The CDR3 runs 15 residues. CDR1 GTSNPN and CDR2 SVGIG come from the germline V gene (reference sequence). The germline V and J ends were trimmed by 3 bases and 6 bases, with 20 bases remaining between them.

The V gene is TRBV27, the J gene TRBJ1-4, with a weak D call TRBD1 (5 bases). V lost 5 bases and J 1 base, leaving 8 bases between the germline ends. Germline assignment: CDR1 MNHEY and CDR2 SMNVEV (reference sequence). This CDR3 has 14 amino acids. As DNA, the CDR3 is TGTGCCAGCAGTCTGACAGTAACTAATGAAAAACTGTTTTTT. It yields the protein CASSLTVTNEKLFF.

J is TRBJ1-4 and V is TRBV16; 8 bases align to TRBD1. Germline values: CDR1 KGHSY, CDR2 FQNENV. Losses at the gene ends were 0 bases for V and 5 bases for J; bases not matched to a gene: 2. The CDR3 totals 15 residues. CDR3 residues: CASSQSRTGNEKLFF. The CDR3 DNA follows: TGTGCCAGCAGCCAATCTAGGACAGGGAATGAAAAACTGTTTTTT.

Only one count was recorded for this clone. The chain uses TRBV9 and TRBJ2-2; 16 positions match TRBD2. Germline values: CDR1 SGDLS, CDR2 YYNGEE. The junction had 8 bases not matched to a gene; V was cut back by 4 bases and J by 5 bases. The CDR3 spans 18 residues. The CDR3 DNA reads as TGTGCCAGCAGCCCCGGGACTAGCGGGAGGGCGTATACCGGGGAGCTGTTTTTT. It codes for CASSPGTSGRAYTGELFF.

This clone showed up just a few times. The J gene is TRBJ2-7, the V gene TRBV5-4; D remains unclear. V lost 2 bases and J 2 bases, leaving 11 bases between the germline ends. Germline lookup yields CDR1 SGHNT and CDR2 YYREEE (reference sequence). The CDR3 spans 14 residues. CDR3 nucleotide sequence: TGTGCCAGCAGCTTAGGCCAGCGAACCTACGAGCAGTACTTC. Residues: CASSLGQRTYEQYF.

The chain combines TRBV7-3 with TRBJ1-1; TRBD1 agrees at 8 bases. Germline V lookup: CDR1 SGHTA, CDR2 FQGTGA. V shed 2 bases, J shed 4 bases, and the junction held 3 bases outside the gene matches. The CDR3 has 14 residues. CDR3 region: CASSLGQGITEAFF. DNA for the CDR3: TGTGCCAGCAGCTTAGGACAGGGAATCACTGAAGCTTTCTTT.

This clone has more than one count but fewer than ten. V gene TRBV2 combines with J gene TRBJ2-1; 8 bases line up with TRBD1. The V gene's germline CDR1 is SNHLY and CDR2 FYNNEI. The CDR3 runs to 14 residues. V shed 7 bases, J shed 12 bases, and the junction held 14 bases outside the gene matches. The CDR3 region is CASTAGQGKRWQFF. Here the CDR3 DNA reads TGTGCCAGCACTGCTGGACAGGGAAAGAGATGGCAGTTCTTC.

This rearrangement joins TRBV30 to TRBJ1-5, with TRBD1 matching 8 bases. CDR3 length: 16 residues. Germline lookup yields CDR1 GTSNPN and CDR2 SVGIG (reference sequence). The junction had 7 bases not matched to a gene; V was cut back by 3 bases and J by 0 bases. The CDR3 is CAWRPTGATSNQPQHF. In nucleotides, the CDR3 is TGTGCCTGGAGACCGACAGGGGCCACTAGCAATCAGCCCCAGCATTTT. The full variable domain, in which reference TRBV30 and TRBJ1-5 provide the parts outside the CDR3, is SQTIHQWPATLVQPVGSPLSLECTVEGTSNPNLYWYRQAAGRGLQLLFYSVGIGQISSEVPQNLSASRPQDRQFILSSKKLLLSDSGFYLCAWRPTGATSNQPQHFGDGTRLSIL.

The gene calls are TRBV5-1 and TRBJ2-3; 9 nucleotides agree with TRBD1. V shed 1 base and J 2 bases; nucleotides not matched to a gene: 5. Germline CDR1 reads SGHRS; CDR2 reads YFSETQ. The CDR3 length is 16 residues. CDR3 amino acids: CASSLPGTGPTDTQYF. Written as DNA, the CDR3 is TGCGCCAGCAGCTTGCCAGGGACAGGGCCCACAGATACGCAGTATTTT.

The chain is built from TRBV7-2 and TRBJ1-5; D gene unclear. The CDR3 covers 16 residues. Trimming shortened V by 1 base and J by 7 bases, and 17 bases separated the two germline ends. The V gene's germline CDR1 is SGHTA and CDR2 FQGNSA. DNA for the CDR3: TGTGCCAGCAGCTTAGTTTGGTCCGGGTCGGGACAGCCCCAGCATTTT. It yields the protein CASSLVWSGSGQPQHF.

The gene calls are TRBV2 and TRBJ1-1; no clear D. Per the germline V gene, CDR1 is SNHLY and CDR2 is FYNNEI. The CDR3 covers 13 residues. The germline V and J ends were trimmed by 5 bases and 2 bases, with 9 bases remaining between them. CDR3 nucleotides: TGTGCCAGCAGTTACGGCGGAAACACTGAAGCTTTCTTT. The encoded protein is CASSYGGNTEAFF.

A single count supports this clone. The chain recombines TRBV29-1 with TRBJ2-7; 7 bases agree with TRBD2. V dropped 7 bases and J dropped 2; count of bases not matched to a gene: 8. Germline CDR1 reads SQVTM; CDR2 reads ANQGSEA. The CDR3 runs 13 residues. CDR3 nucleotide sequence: TGCAGCGCCCTACTAGCGCGAACCTACGAGCAGTACTTC. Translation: CSALLARTYEQYF.

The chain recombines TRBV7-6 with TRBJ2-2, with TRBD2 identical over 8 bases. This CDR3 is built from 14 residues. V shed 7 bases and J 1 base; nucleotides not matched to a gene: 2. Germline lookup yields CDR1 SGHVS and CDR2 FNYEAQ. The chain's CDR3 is CASTREGNTGELFF. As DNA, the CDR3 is TGTGCCAGCACCCGGGAGGGGAACACCGGGGAGCTGTTTTTT.

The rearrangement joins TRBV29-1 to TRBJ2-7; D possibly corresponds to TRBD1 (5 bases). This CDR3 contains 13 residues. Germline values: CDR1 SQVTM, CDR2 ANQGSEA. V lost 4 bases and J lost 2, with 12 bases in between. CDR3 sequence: CSVGRGLTYEQYF. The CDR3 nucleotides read TGCAGCGTTGGAAGGGGTCTAACCTACGAGCAGTACTTC.

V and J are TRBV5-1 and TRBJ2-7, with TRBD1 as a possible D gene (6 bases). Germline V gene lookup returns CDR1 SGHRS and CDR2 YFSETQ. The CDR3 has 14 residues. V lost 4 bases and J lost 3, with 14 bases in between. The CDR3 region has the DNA TGCGCCAGCAGCCTTATGACAGGAGACTACGAGCAGTACTTC. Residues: CASSLMTGDYEQYF. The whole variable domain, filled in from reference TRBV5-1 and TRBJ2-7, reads KAGVTQTPRYLIKTRGQQVTLSCSPISGHRSVSWYQQTPGQGLQFLFEYFSETQRNKGNFPGRFSGRQFSNSRSEMNVSTLELGDSALYLCASSLMTGDYEQYFGPGTRLTVT.

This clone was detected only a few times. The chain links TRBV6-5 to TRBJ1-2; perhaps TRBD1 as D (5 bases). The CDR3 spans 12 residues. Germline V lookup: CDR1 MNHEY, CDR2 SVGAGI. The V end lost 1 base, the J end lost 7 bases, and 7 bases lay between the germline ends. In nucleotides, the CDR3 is TGTGCCAGCAGTTACTGGGGGGGTGGCTACACCTTC. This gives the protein CASSYWGGGYTF.

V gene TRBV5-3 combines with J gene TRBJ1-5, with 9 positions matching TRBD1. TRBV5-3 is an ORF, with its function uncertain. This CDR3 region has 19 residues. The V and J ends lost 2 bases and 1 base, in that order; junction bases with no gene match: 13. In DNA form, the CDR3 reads TGTGCCAGAAGCTTTAGGCTCATGGGACAGGGCGGGAGCAATCAGCCCCAGCATTTT. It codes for CARSFRLMGQGGSNQPQHF.

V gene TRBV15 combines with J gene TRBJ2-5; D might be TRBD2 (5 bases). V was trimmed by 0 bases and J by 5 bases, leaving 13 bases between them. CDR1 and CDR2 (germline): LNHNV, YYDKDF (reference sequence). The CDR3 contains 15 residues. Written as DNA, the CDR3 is TGTGCCACCAGCAGAGACCGGGAAGGGTGGGAGACCCAGTACTTC. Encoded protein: CATSRDREGWETQYF. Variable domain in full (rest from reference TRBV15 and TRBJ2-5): DAMVIQNPRYQVTQFGKPVTLSCSQTLNHNVMYWYQQKSSQAPKLLFHYYDKDFNNEADTPDNFQSRRPNTSFCFLDIRSPGLGDTAMYLCATSRDREGWETQYFGPGTRLLVL.